This T cell receptor (beta chain) was sequenced in a study of T-cell memory formation after mild COVID-19. Study observations and caveats: Memory sampled before infection contained some responding clones, suggesting cross-reactive memory joined. Researchers could not confirm that second-wave clones peaking on day 37 targeted SARS-CoV-2.

In regard to this clonotype: Antigen: not known.

V was clipped by 5 bases and J by 2 bases; unmatched bases: 3. This CDR3 is 14 amino acids long. CDR1 and CDR2 from the germline V gene are SGHTA and FQGNSA. UMIs and sample barcodes were carried by the TCR alpha and TCR beta cDNA libraries that 5'RACE produced using constant-segment primers. TCRdb ran MiXCR on the 5' RACE reads and lists one entry per CDR3 protein. This sample carries some 280,000 distinct CDR3 sequences, around 15% of them seen once, and the ten largest clones take more than 20%. The clonotype comes from a man aged 18 to 29 who had mild COVID-19 (a few samples of this study predate the infection). Cell type and time point are not known. The chain recombines TRBV7-2 with TRBJ2-3; 8 positions agree with TRBD2. The specimen sequenced was PBMCs or a T cell subset sorted from them (not recorded which). CDR3 nucleotides: TGTGCCAGCAGCCAGACTAGCGTCACAGATACGCAGTATTTT. Protein product: CASSQTSVTDTQYF.